Listed here are 10 T cell receptor beta chains from one sample, sequenced in a study of OX40 agonist ivuxolimab in advanced cancers. Libraries were made using the immunoSEQ multiplex PCR assay. What TCRdb holds here is the immuneACCESS table cut down to in-frame rearrangements. Part of the clones is not present; checked against another copy, under half of the missing clones reflect an unresolved V gene, and the others are unexplained. The sample data list approximately 11,000 clones, and about three quarters of these were observed just once. The ten top clones hold approximately 40% of the sample. The sequencing here drew on CD4+ or CD8+ T cells sorted from blood, taken in a trial of the OX40 agonist ivuxolimab. These receptors came from an adult with an advanced solid tumor such as melanoma, head and neck, liver or kidney cancer.

The chain couples TRBV9 to TRBJ2-5; D perhaps matches TRBD1 (6 bases). The CDR3 has 16 amino acids. Trimming pared 0 bases from V and 4 bases from J, leaving 16 bases between. The germline CDR1 and CDR2 sequences are SGDLS and YYNGEE. As DNA, the CDR3 is TGTGCCAGCAGCGTAGCTAACACAGGGATGGGAGAGACCCAGTACTTC. Its protein is CASSVANTGMGETQYF.

The chain employs TRBV19 and TRBJ1-2, with 9 bases matching TRBD1. The CDR3 spans 14 residues. V was pared by 10 bases and J by 2 bases, with 8 bases of the junction left unmatched. Germline values: CDR1 LNHDA, CDR2 SQIVND (reference sequence). CDR3 region: CATLGDRVNYGYTF. In nucleotides, the CDR3 is TGTGCCACCCTGGGGGACAGGGTGAACTATGGCTACACCTTC. Based on the CDR3 plus reference TRBV19 and TRBJ1-2, the full variable domain is DGGITQSPKYLFRKEGQNVTLSCEQNLNHDAMYWYRQDPGQGLRLIYYSQIVNDFQKGDIAEGYSVSREKKESFPLTVTSAQKNPTAFYLCATLGDRVNYGYTFGSGTRLTVV.

This rearrangement joins TRBV11-2 to TRBJ2-3; 8 bases agree with TRBD2. Trimming took 1 base from V and 0 from J; bases not matched to a gene: 12. The CDR3 is 19 residues long. Germline V gives CDR1 SGHAT, CDR2 FQNNGV. DNA for the CDR3: TGTGCCAGCAGCTTAGTAGGGGGACTAGTGCCCCGTAGCACAGATACGCAGTATTTT. Translated: CASSLVGGLVPRSTDTQYF.

This sequence joins TRBV27 and TRBJ2-5; D not resolved. CDR1 is MNHEY, CDR2 SMNVEV, per germline (reference sequence). There are 13 residues in the CDR3. V lost 5 bases and J 9 bases, leaving 16 bases between the germline ends. CDR3 in DNA: TGTGCCAGCAGTCCCCTGTATGGAGTTCCCCAGTACTTC. Protein sequence: CASSPLYGVPQYF.

This sequence joins TRBV7-6 and TRBJ1-4; TRBD1 is a possible D gene (5 bases). V was cut by 6 bases and J by 0 bases, with 17 bases left in between. This CDR3 has 17 amino acids. CDR1 and CDR2 (germline): SGHVS, FNYEAQ. CDR3 sequence (DNA): TGTGCCAGCAGGGGGCGTAATGGGATTTCAACTAATGAAAAACTGTTTTTT. Residues: CASRGRNGISTNEKLFF.

V is TRBV5-1 and J is TRBJ1-2; 7 bases agree with TRBD1. Germline V lookup: CDR1 SGHRS, CDR2 YFSETQ. The CDR3 totals 15 residues. V gave up 7 bases and J gave up 0 bases; unmatched junction bases: 9. The DNA for the CDR3 is TGCGCCAGCTCCGACAGGGAAAAGGCTAACTATGGCTACACCTTC. This encodes CASSDREKANYGYTF.

This rearrangement joins TRBV9 to TRBJ2-1; D is uncertain. Per the germline V gene, CDR1 is SGDLS and CDR2 is YYNGEE. This CDR3 has 14 amino acids. V dropped 7 bases and J dropped 2 bases, with 13 bases sitting between them. The CDR3 DNA reads TGTGCCAGCCGACCCTCTGAAACCTACAATGAGCAGTTCTTC. Protein sequence: CASRPSETYNEQFF.

The V call is TRBV4-2, the J call TRBJ2-7; D ambiguous. CDR3 length: 15 amino acids. Germline V CDR1 and CDR2: LGHNA, YNFKEQ. The ends were cut back, 0 bases at V and 0 bases at J, with 9 bases in the middle. The CDR3 region is CASSQDKGSSYEQYF. The CDR3 DNA is TGTGCCAGCAGCCAAGATAAGGGAAGCTCCTACGAGCAGTACTTC.

The genes are TRBV7-3 and TRBJ2-5; 8 bases agree with TRBD2. This CDR3 is 14 amino acids long. The junction had 6 bases not matched to a gene; V was cut back by 4 bases and J by 5 bases. CDR1 and CDR2 from the germline V gene are SGHTA and FQGTGA. The CDR3 here is CASSSAGGQETQYF. For the CDR3, the DNA is TGTGCCAGCAGCTCCGCGGGAGGCCAGGAGACCCAGTACTTC.

The gene calls are TRBV9 and TRBJ2-5, with 9 positions matching TRBD2. Near its end, the DNA agrees better with TRBJ2-7, so the J call may be wrong. The CDR3 is 16 amino acids. The germline V gene has CDR1 SGDLS and CDR2 YYNGEE. CDR3 region: CASSQDGLAGRYEQYF. CDR3 coding DNA: TGTGCCAGCAGCCAAGATGGGCTAGCGGGACGCTACGAGCAGTACTTC.